Included here is one T cell receptor (beta chain) sequence, with context. Antigen: not known. With 0 bases removed from V and 0 bases from J, the gap between germline ends came to 7 bases. The germline CDR1 and CDR2 sequences are SGHRS and YFSETQ. CDR3 size: 16 residues. This record comes from a study of T-cell memory formation after mild COVID-19. TCRdb redid the calling of the 5' RACE reads with MiXCR, one entry per CDR3 protein. In the table there are some 310,000 distinct CDR3 sequences, 20% to 25% of which are singletons. Findings and limits, study-wide: Shrinking CD4+ clones were chiefly CM and EM; CD8+ ones were chiefly EMRA.

The V and J genes are TRBV5-1 and TRBJ2-6; no firm D call. This TCR came from a man younger than 35 who had mild COVID-19 (a few samples of this study predate the infection). Cell type and time point are not known. Sequencing input: PBMCs or a T cell subset sorted from them (not recorded which). In DNA, the CDR3 is TGCGCCAGCAGCTTGGGTCTGTTCTCTGGGGCCAACGTCCTGACTTTC. It translates to CASSLGLFSGANVLTF.